The rows below give T cell receptor beta chains drawn from one sample of a study of T cell responses to AZD1222 COVID-19 vaccine. Sequencing used immunoSEQ multiplex PCR; TCRdb keeps in-frame clones, though not all of them. Among around 120,000 clones, roughly 89% were seen once, and the ten largest hold roughly 7%. Specimen: peripheral blood, collected 28 days after the second AZD1222 dose. The receptors were sampled from an adult who received the AZD1222 COVID-19 vaccine. Both conserved end residues are part of each CDR3. D genes are given only for firm matches. Some rows have no size entry. The others give once, few or many, or a class for an expanded clone.

TRBD2	TRBV11-3	few	TRBJ2-3	CASSIPGTSGGYTDTQYF	TGTGCCAGCAGCATTCCCGGGACTAGCGGGGGGTACACAGATACGCAGTATTTT
NA	TRBV5-1	NA	TRBJ2-5	CASSPYGGDEETQYF	TGCGCCAGCAGCCCTTATGGCGGGGACGAAGAGACCCAGTACTTC
NA	TRBV5-1	NA	TRBJ2-7	CASSLEGEEQYF	TGCGCCAGCAGCTTGGAGGGCGAAGAGCAGTACTTC
NA	TRBV9	once	TRBJ1-6	CASSVEGSPLHF	TGTGCCAGCAGCGTAGAGGGGTCACCCCTCCACTTT
NA	TRBV7-9	once	TRBJ1-1	CASSLSGEATEAFF	TGTGCCAGCAGCTTATCTGGGGAGGCCACTGAAGCTTTCTTT
TRBD1	TRBV19	NA	TRBJ2-7	CASSSRQGVSYEQYF	TGTGCCAGTAGCAGTCGCCAGGGGGTCTCCTACGAGCAGTACTTC
NA	TRBV6-2/TRBV6-3	NA	TRBJ2-5	CASSYSKGSGGARETQYF	TGTGCCAGCAGTTACTCGAAGGGGTCGGGGGGCGCTCGGGAGACCCAGTACTTC
TRBD2	TRBV4-3	NA	TRBJ2-3	CASSRITLPSGTTDTQYF	TGCGCCAGCAGCCGCATAACCCTCCCTAGCGGCACCACAGATACGCAGTATTTT
NA	TRBV4-3	NA	TRBJ1-1	CASSQDQYTEAFF	TGCGCCAGCAGCCAAGATCAGTACACTGAAGCTTTCTTT
NA	TRBV7-9	NA	TRBJ2-7	CASSPGASYEQYF	TGTGCCAGCAGCCCGGGGGCTTCCTACGAGCAGTACTTC
TRBD1	TRBV13	NA	TRBJ2-3	CASSHGDSFSTDTQYF	TGTGCCAGCAGCCACGGGGACAGCTTTAGCACAGATACGCAGTATTTT
NA	TRBV5-4	NA	TRBJ1-2	CASSSPHSYGYTF	TGTGCCAGCAGCTCCCCGCACTCCTATGGCTACACCTTC
TRBD2	TRBV19	NA	TRBJ2-5	CATQPFLLAGEGETQYF	TGTGCCACTCAGCCCTTCTTATTAGCGGGAGAGGGGGAGACCCAGTACTTC